What follows are 30 T cell receptor beta chains derived from one specimen sequenced in a study of control samples from healthy donors and cancer patients. Profiling relied on immunoSEQ multiplex PCR, and the TCRdb table lists in-frame clones only, not all of them. This sample has just over 150,000 clones, with more than 85% found just once. The sample was blood. Receptors were obtained from a man in his fifties in good health.

In this sample, this clone turned up a few times. Distinct nucleotide sequences in the sample also encode this CDR3. The V call is TRBV7-2, the J call TRBJ2-3, with 10 bases aligning to TRBD2. CDR1 SGHTA and CDR2 FQGNSA come from the germline V gene. This CDR3 is 16 amino acids long. V trimming: 0 bases; J trimming: 1 base; junction bases outside the gene matches: 1. Here the CDR3 reads CASSLALAGGTDTQYF. In DNA form, the CDR3 reads TGTGCCAGCAGCTTAGCGCTAGCGGGGGGCACAGATACGCAGTATTTT.

The chain couples TRBV19 to TRBJ1-5; 10 bases fit TRBD1. The V gene's germline CDR1 is LNHDA and CDR2 SQIVND (reference sequence). This CDR3 has 19 amino acids. With V trimmed by 1 base and J by 2 bases, 11 bases remained unmatched. The CDR3 nucleotides are TGTGCCAGTAGTATAGCTCCGGACAGGGGGGAATTCGGCAATCAGCCCCAGCATTTT. Its protein product is CASSIAPDRGEFGNQPQHF.

The chain employs TRBV5-1 and TRBJ2-6, with D possibly matching TRBD2 (6 bases). The CDR3 covers 17 residues. CDR1 is SGHRS, CDR2 YFSETQ, per germline. The V end lost 0 bases, the J end lost 1 base, and 11 bases lay between the germline ends. The CDR3 nucleotides are TGCGCCAGCAGCTTGGTGGCGGGGTTTTCTGGGGCCAACGTCCTGACTTTC. It codes for CASSLVAGFSGANVLTF. The variable domain in full, with the rest retrieved from reference TRBV5-1 and TRBJ2-6, is KAGVTQTPRYLIKTRGQQVTLSCSPISGHRSVSWYQQTPGQGLQFLFEYFSETQRNKGNFPGRFSGRQFSNSRSEMNVSTLELGDSALYLCASSLVAGFSGANVLTFGAGSRLTVL.

The V call is TRBV5-6, the J call TRBJ1-1; D is unclear. V was pared by 4 bases and J by 3 bases, with 13 bases between. Germline CDR1 SGHDT, CDR2 YYEEEE. CDR3 length: 14 amino acids. The CDR3 here is CASSLGPQDTEAFF. The CDR3 nucleotides are TGTGCCAGCAGCCTTGGCCCTCAGGACACTGAAGCTTTCTTT. Full variable domain (outside the CDR3, taken from reference TRBV5-6 and TRBJ1-1): DAGVTQSPTHLIKTRGQQVTLRCSPKSGHDTVSWYQQALGQGPQFIFQYYEEEERQRGNFPDRFSGHQFPNYSSELNVNALLLGDSALYLCASSLGPQDTEAFFGQGTRLTVV.

The V and J genes are TRBV27 and TRBJ2-7; no clear D. The V end was cut by 3 bases, the J end by 6 bases, with 12 bases between. The CDR3 consists of 13 residues. Germline CDR1 and CDR2: MNHEY and SMNVEV (reference sequence). The CDR3 spells CASSFKYKGEQYF. The CDR3, as DNA: TGTGCCAGCAGTTTCAAGTATAAGGGCGAGCAGTACTTC.

This rearrangement joins TRBV28 to TRBJ2-3, with D possibly TRBD1 on 6 matching bases. Germline V lookup: CDR1 MDHEN, CDR2 SYDVKM. This CDR3 is built from 13 residues. V was clipped by 8 bases and J by 2 bases, with 11 bases between them. CDR3 DNA: TGTGCCAGCCGGGACATCACCACAGATACGCAGTATTTT. It yields the protein CASRDITTDTQYF.

This chain connects TRBV24-1 to TRBJ2-7; 9 positions agree with TRBD1. CDR1 and CDR2 (germline): KGHDR, SFDVKD. J lost 3 bases, V lost 4 bases, and 6 bases had no gene match. CDR3 length equals 15 residues. CDR3 in amino acids: CATSDPSTGGYEQYF. For the CDR3, the DNA is TGTGCCACCAGTGACCCTTCGACAGGGGGCTACGAGCAGTACTTC.

The J gene is TRBJ2-1, the V gene TRBV12-3 or TRBV12-4; 7 bases align to TRBD1. The J segment lost 8 bases and the V segment lost 7 bases, leaving 5 bases of the junction unmatched. The CDR3 is 12 amino acids. The CDR3 is CASTDRVDEQFF. The CDR3 coding sequence is TGTGCCAGCACTGACAGGGTCGATGAGCAGTTCTTC.

The V and J genes are TRBV7-9 and TRBJ2-7, with TRBD2 identical over 7 bases. The CDR3 has 14 amino acids. Germline CDR1 is SEHNR and CDR2 is FQNEAQ (reference sequence). V trimming: 8 bases; J trimming: 0 bases; junction bases outside the gene matches: 7. The CDR3 region is CASSYGGSSYEQYF. DNA of the CDR3: TGTGCCAGCTCCTACGGGGGGAGCTCCTACGAGCAGTACTTC.

The V gene is TRBV27, the J gene TRBJ2-1; no definite D call. From germline, CDR1 is MNHEY and CDR2 SMNVEV (reference sequence). V lost 4 bases and J lost 7, with 20 bases in between. The CDR3 is made up of 16 amino acids. The CDR3 loop is CASSSPLSFAINEQFF. CDR3 sequence (DNA): TGTGCCAGCAGTTCACCCTTATCCTTCGCGATTAATGAGCAGTTCTTC.

This chain links TRBV5-1 with TRBJ1-1; 12 bases align to TRBD1. Germline lookup yields CDR1 SGHRS and CDR2 YFSETQ. Trimming at V came to 4 bases and at J to 7 bases, leaving 8 bases not matched to a gene. The CDR3 has 15 residues. The CDR3 here is CASSGTGGYFGEAFF. CDR3 in DNA: TGCGCCAGCAGCGGGACAGGGGGCTACTTTGGTGAAGCTTTCTTT.

The V and J genes are TRBV28 and TRBJ2-2, with D uncertain. The V end was cut by 2 bases, the J end by 3 bases, with 4 bases between. CDR1 MDHEN and CDR2 SYDVKM come from the germline V gene. This CDR3 is 13 amino acids long. CDR3 DNA: TGTGCCAGCAGTTTAGGGTACACCGGGGAGCTGTTTTTT. Protein sequence: CASSLGYTGELFF.

The V and J genes are TRBV14 and TRBJ2-7, with D possibly being TRBD1 (5 bases). Germline V gene sequence: CDR1 SGHDN, CDR2 FVKESK. The CDR3 loop spans 12 amino acids. V was shortened by 5 bases and J by 6 bases, with 11 bases between the two germline ends. Written as DNA, the CDR3 is TGTGCCAGCAGCGCGACCAGGGTCGAGCAGTACTTC. The encoded protein is CASSATRVEQYF.

This clone is a singleton in its sample. The chain carries TRBV10-2 and TRBJ2-3; no definite D call. CDR1 and CDR2 from the germline V gene are WSHSY and SAAADI. This CDR3 contains 12 residues. Trimming cost V 6 bases and J 2 bases, with 6 bases left between them. CDR3 sequence (DNA): TGCGCCAGCAGAAGATACACAGATACGCAGTATTTT. It codes for CASRRYTDTQYF.

The gene calls are TRBV12-3 or TRBV12-4 and TRBJ2-1; weak D call: TRBD2 (5 bases). The CDR3 contains 12 residues. The ends were cut back, 7 bases at V and 13 bases at J, with 17 bases in the middle. The CDR3 protein is CASNSAGAIQFF. The CDR3 nucleotides are TGTGCCAGCAACTCCGCGGGCGCTATCCAGTTCTTC.

V and J are TRBV29-1 and TRBJ2-7, with 14 nucleotides matching TRBD2. CDR1 is SQVTM and CDR2 is ANQGSEA in the germline V gene. The V gene end was trimmed by 3 bases and the J gene end by 5 bases; junction bases not matched to a gene: 3. There are 14 residues in the CDR3. This chain's CDR3 is CSVEVGLAGDEQYF. The CDR3, as DNA: TGCAGCGTTGAGGTGGGACTAGCGGGAGACGAGCAGTACTTC.

This chain links TRBV5-6 with TRBJ2-5; D unresolved. Germline V lookup: CDR1 SGHDT, CDR2 YYEEEE. Trimming cost V 4 bases and J 2 bases, with 12 bases left between them. This CDR3 contains 14 residues. The CDR3 nucleotides are TGTGCCAGCAGCCTGGGTGGCCGACAAGAGACCCAGTACTTC. It encodes CASSLGGRQETQYF. The full variable domain, with the rest looked up from reference TRBV5-6 and TRBJ2-5, is DAGVTQSPTHLIKTRGQQVTLRCSPKSGHDTVSWYQQALGQGPQFIFQYYEEEERQRGNFPDRFSGHQFPNYSSELNVNALLLGDSALYLCASSLGGRQETQYFGPGTRLLVL.

This clone has just one count. The chain links TRBV29-1 to TRBJ2-3, with TRBD1 identical over 8 bases. The V gene's germline CDR1 is SQVTM and CDR2 ANQGSEA. The CDR3 runs to 16 residues. Trimming at V came to 0 bases and at J to 4 bases, leaving 9 bases not matched to a gene. The chain's CDR3 is CSVEDAPDRGADTQYF. DNA of the CDR3: TGCAGCGTTGAAGATGCCCCCGACAGGGGCGCAGATACGCAGTATTTT.

A single count supports this clone. CDR3 bases: TGTGCCAGTAGCCCTACCGGGACAGGGGTCGAGCAGTACTTC. Its translation: CASSPTGTGVEQYF. This chain connects TRBV19 to TRBJ2-7; 10 nucleotides line up with TRBD1. This CDR3 comprises 14 residues. Per germline, CDR1 LNHDA and CDR2 SQIVND (reference sequence). Trimming removed 6 bases from V and 6 bases from J; junction bases left unmatched: 8.

The chain couples TRBV27 to TRBJ2-4; tentatively, D is TRBD2 (5 bases). This CDR3 contains 13 residues. Trimming stripped 11 bases from V and 0 bases from J, with 11 bases between. Germline CDR1 is MNHEY and CDR2 is SMNVEV (reference sequence). CDR3 protein: CASIGLAKNIQYF. The CDR3 DNA reads as TGTGCCTCCATAGGACTAGCCAAAAACATTCAGTACTTC.

The V call is TRBV5-1, the J call TRBJ1-1, with 9 bases fitting TRBD1. Germline CDR1 and CDR2: SGHRS and YFSETQ. The CDR3 loop spans 16 amino acids. J was trimmed by 0 bases and V by 6 bases; bases with no gene match: 9. The CDR3: CASTKTGGAVNTEAFF. The CDR3 nucleotides read TGCGCCAGCACAAAAACAGGGGGCGCGGTGAACACTGAAGCTTTCTTT.

V and J are TRBV5-1 and TRBJ2-5; TRBD1 is a possible D gene (6 bases). V was clipped by 1 base and J by 2 bases, with 6 bases between them. The CDR3 sequence is 13 residues long. Germline-derived CDR1 and CDR2 are SGHRS and YFSETQ. The CDR3 region has the DNA TGCGCCAGCAGCTTGCAGGGGCAAGAGACCCAGTACTTC. Protein product: CASSLQGQETQYF.

The gene calls are TRBV18 and TRBJ2-3; D is uncertain. The CDR3 runs to 13 residues. The ends were cut back, 6 bases at V and 0 bases at J, with 7 bases in the middle. Germline V gene sequence: CDR1 KGHSH, CDR2 LQKENI. The chain's CDR3 is CASSVPSTDTQYF. In DNA, the CDR3 is TGTGCCAGCTCCGTCCCGAGCACAGATACGCAGTATTTT.

Only one count was recorded for this clone. The gene calls are TRBV7-9 and TRBJ2-5; TRBD1 matches 7 bases. The germline V gene encodes CDR1 SEHNR and CDR2 FQNEAQ (reference sequence). The V and J ends lost 3 bases and 2 bases, in that order; junction bases with no gene match: 12. The CDR3 has 17 residues. The CDR3 DNA sequence: TGTGCCAGCAGCTTTAGGTCAGGGGGTCAAGGGCAAGAGACCCAGTACTTC. Protein: CASSFRSGGQGQETQYF.

This clone has only one observation. The CDR3 nucleotides are TGTGCCAGCAGCTTAACGGGACTCGACAATGAGCAGTTCTTC. It yields the protein CASSLTGLDNEQFF. The chain employs TRBV7-3 and TRBJ2-1, with D tentatively TRBD2 (6 bases). CDR1 SGHTA and CDR2 FQGTGA come from the germline V gene. The CDR3 runs 14 residues. V lost 0 bases to trimming and J lost 5 bases, with 8 bases between them.

The V and J genes are TRBV18 and TRBJ2-7; the match to TRBD2 covers 11 bases. Germline V gene lookup returns CDR1 KGHSH and CDR2 LQKENI. The CDR3 contains 17 residues. Losses at the gene ends were 3 bases for V and 4 bases for J; bases not matched to a gene: 11. The CDR3 nucleotides are TGTGCCAGCTCACCGAGTAGCGGGAGGGCCAGTTGGTACGAGCAGTACTTC. Translated: CASSPSSGRASWYEQYF.

CDR3: CASSPDFWGQGDNEQYF. CDR3 DNA sequence: TGCGCCAGCAGTCCAGACTTTTGGGGGCAGGGGGACAACGAGCAGTACTTC. V and J are TRBV10-1 and TRBJ2-7; 7 positions agree with TRBD1. From germline, CDR1 is WNHNN and CDR2 SYGVQD (reference sequence). V trimming: 5 bases; J trimming: 5 bases; junction bases outside the gene matches: 18. CDR3 length equals 17 residues.

This chain links TRBV6-5 with TRBJ2-3, with a weak D call TRBD2 (7 bases). Looked up from germline, CDR1 is MNHEY and CDR2 is SVGAGI. The CDR3 covers 15 residues. V shed 7 bases and J shed 1 base, with 15 bases lying between them. CDR3 amino acids: CASTEGGLGTDTQYF. DNA of the CDR3: TGTGCCAGCACGGAGGGGGGGCTTGGCACAGATACGCAGTATTTT.

The V and J genes are TRBV15 and TRBJ2-1; D is perhaps TRBD2 (6 bases). V lost 0 bases and J 7 bases, leaving 13 bases between the germline ends. The CDR3 spans 15 residues. Germline V CDR1 and CDR2: LNHNV, YYDKDF (reference sequence). CDR3 nucleotide sequence: TGTGCCACCAGCAGAGAGGGGGTAGCGGAAAATGAGCAGTTCTTC. Translating gives CATSREGVAENEQFF. Complete variable domain (other parts from reference TRBV15 and TRBJ2-1): DAMVIQNPRYQVTQFGKPVTLSCSQTLNHNVMYWYQQKSSQAPKLLFHYYDKDFNNEADTPDNFQSRRPNTSFCFLDIRSPGLGDTAMYLCATSREGVAENEQFFGPGTRLTVL.

The rearrangement joins TRBV7-9 to TRBJ2-7, with D uncertain. Trimming took off 1 base at V and 6 bases at J, with 4 bases between the two ends. This CDR3 comprises 11 residues. Germline CDR1 reads SEHNR; CDR2 reads FQNEAQ (reference sequence). This CDR3 reads CASSLGAEQYF. Here the CDR3 DNA reads TGTGCCAGCAGCTTAGGGGCCGAGCAGTACTTC.